Listed here are 25 T cell receptor beta chains from one sample, sequenced in a study of early T cells in non-severe SARS-CoV-2 infection. TCRdb re-called the 5' RACE reads with MiXCR, one entry per CDR3 protein. Of about 87,000 distinct CDR3 sequences in the sample, less than 15% were seen once. Sequencing was done on a sample of whole blood. The origin of the receptors is an adult who was a healthcare worker with PCR-confirmed SARS-CoV-2 infection or an uninfected control (not recorded which).

This chain links TRBV4-3 with TRBJ2-1; possibly TRBD2 for D (5 bases). This CDR3 region has 15 residues. Germline V gene data show CDR1 as LGHNA and CDR2 as YSLEER. Trimming pared 0 bases from V and 2 bases from J, leaving 8 bases between. The CDR3 DNA sequence: TGCGCCAGCAGCCAAGAACGGGGAACCTACAATGAGCAGTTCTTC. As protein: CASSQERGTYNEQFF.

The chain is built from TRBV29-1 and TRBJ1-2; D ambiguous. Germline lookup yields CDR1 SQVTM and CDR2 ANQGSEA. Trimming cost V 2 bases and J 8 bases, with 12 bases left between them. The CDR3 has 12 residues. The CDR3 reads CSVETPPGGYTF. In DNA, the CDR3 is TGCAGCGTTGAAACTCCCCCGGGGGGCTACACCTTC.

In its sample, this clonotype was seen many times. The chain recombines TRBV7-3 with TRBJ2-4; D perhaps matches TRBD2 (6 bases). Looked up from germline, CDR1 is SGHTA and CDR2 is FQGTGA. There are 14 residues in the CDR3. V lost 5 bases and J lost 6, with 14 bases in between. The CDR3 DNA reads TGTGCCAGCAGCCCCAGTGGAGGGGTAAACATTCAGTACTTC. Amino acid sequence: CASSPSGGVNIQYF.

By frequency in the sample, this clonotype is medium-sized. The CDR3 coding sequence is TGTGCCAGCAGTGAGGCCGACAGGGGGCTACGGTATGGCTACACCTTC. It encodes CASSEADRGLRYGYTF. V gene TRBV2 combines with J gene TRBJ1-2; 10 bases fit TRBD1. The germline CDR1 and CDR2 sequences are SNHLY and FYNNEI. V shed 3 bases, J shed 5 bases, and the junction held 9 bases outside the gene matches. The CDR3 consists of 16 residues.

The chain is built from TRBV7-8 and TRBJ2-5; no clear D gene. Trimming left V 1 base short and J 5 bases short, with 14 bases between. The CDR3 contains 15 residues. The germline V gene has CDR1 SGHVS and CDR2 FQNEAQ. As DNA, the CDR3 is TGTGCCAGCAGCTTAGGGTCACCCCGGAAGGAGACCCAGTACTTC. Translation gives CASSLGSPRKETQYF.

V gene TRBV6-5 combines with J gene TRBJ1-6; TRBD1 might be the D (6 bases). CDR3 length equals 17 residues. The ends were cut back, 2 bases at V and 9 bases at J, with 20 bases in the middle. CDR1 is MNHEY and CDR2 is SVGAGI in the germline V gene. The CDR3, as DNA: TGTGCCAGCAGTTACGGTCTACAGGGCTCTGGGGGTTCACCCCTCCACTTT. Its protein product is CASSYGLQGSGGSPLHF.

The V gene is TRBV2, the J gene TRBJ2-7, with 9 bases matching TRBD1. Germline V gene data show CDR1 as SNHLY and CDR2 as FYNNEI. CDR3 length equals 15 residues. The junction had 14 bases not matched to a gene; V was cut back by 11 bases and J by 3 bases. Written as DNA, the CDR3 is TGTGCCGGACAAAGCGAGACAGGGGGAGACTACGAGCAGTACTTC. Amino acids: CAGQSETGGDYEQYF.

There are a few counts of this clonotype. V and J are TRBV7-2 and TRBJ2-1, with TRBD1 as a possible D gene (5 bases). Trimming took 1 base from V and 4 from J, leaving 8 bases between them. The CDR3 consists of 14 residues. Per germline, CDR1 SGHTA and CDR2 FQGNSA. The CDR3 DNA follows: TGTGCCAGCAGCTTAGAGTCAGGGTACAATGAGCAGTTCTTC. Amino acids: CASSLESGYNEQFF.

V usage is TRBV11-2 and J usage is TRBJ2-5; 8 bases are shared with TRBD2. The CDR3 has 14 residues. Trimming took 6 bases from V and 5 from J; bases not matched to a gene: 8. The germline V gene has CDR1 SGHAT and CDR2 FQNNGV. The CDR3 DNA follows: TGTGCCAGCAGGGTAGCGGGAACACTCGAGACCCAGTACTTC. Protein sequence: CASRVAGTLETQYF. Full variable domain (rest looked up from reference TRBV11-2 and TRBJ2-5): EAGVAQSPRYKIIEKRQSVAFWCNPISGHATLYWYQQILGQGPKLLIQFQNNGVVDDSQLPKDRFSAERLKGVDSTLKIQPAKLEDSAVYLCASRVAGTLETQYFGPGTRLLVL.

This clonotype was detected a few times. V is TRBV6-2 or TRBV6-3 and J is TRBJ2-1, with D perhaps matching TRBD1 or TRBD2 (5 bases each). The CDR3 covers 14 residues. From germline, CDR1 is MNHEY and CDR2 SVGEGT. The V end was cut by 5 bases, the J end by 6 bases, with 14 bases between. In nucleotides, the CDR3 is TGTGCCAGCAGTCCAGGGACCGGATTCAATGAGCAGTTCTTC. This codes for CASSPGTGFNEQFF.

In its sample, this clonotype was seen many times. This chain links TRBV6-2 or TRBV6-3 with TRBJ2-7; D possibly corresponds to TRBD2 (5 bases). The CDR3 extends over 13 amino acids. Trimming cost V 10 bases and J 5 bases, with 18 bases left between them. The germline V gene encodes CDR1 MNHEY and CDR2 SVGEGT. This CDR3 reads CAISGGEPHEQYF. In DNA form, the CDR3 reads TGTGCCATCTCAGGAGGTGAGCCCCACGAGCAGTACTTC.

The V and J genes are TRBV5-1 and TRBJ2-1; no clear D. CDR1 and CDR2 from the germline V gene are SGHRS and YFSETQ. CDR3 length: 11 residues. Trimming took off 4 bases at V and 9 bases at J, with 8 bases between the two ends. CDR3 coding DNA: TGCGCCAGCAGCCGCCTCGGTGAGCAGTTCTTC. It encodes CASSRLGEQFF. The full variable domain, with the rest looked up from reference TRBV5-1 and TRBJ2-1, is KAGVTQTPRYLIKTRGQQVTLSCSPISGHRSVSWYQQTPGQGLQFLFEYFSETQRNKGNFPGRFSGRQFSNSRSEMNVSTLELGDSALYLCASSRLGEQFFGPGTRLTVL.

This clonotype was counted at least ten times. The chain combines TRBV12-3 or TRBV12-4 with TRBJ1-6; no definite D call. V lost 3 bases and J 5 bases, leaving 11 bases between the germline ends. This CDR3 region has 15 residues. The CDR3 DNA reads TGTGCCAGCAGTTTGAGGGTTTTGGATAATTCACCCCTCCACTTT. It codes for CASSLRVLDNSPLHF.

The rearrangement links TRBV7-3 to TRBJ1-1; TRBD1 might be the D (5 bases). V was pared by 4 bases and J by 1 base, with 10 bases between. This CDR3 has 14 amino acids. Germline CDR1 reads SGHTA; CDR2 reads FQGTGA. CDR3 loop: CASSWGTGNTEAFF. The DNA for the CDR3 is TGTGCCAGCAGCTGGGGGACGGGGAACACTGAAGCTTTCTTT.

This clonotype has just a few counts. The chain couples TRBV29-1 to TRBJ2-3; TRBD2 matches at 10 bases. The V gene end was trimmed by 6 bases and the J gene end by 4 bases; junction bases not matched to a gene: 7. Germline V gene sequence: CDR1 SQVTM, CDR2 ANQGSEA. The CDR3 has 14 amino acids. In DNA form, the CDR3 reads TGCAGCGTAGCTACTAGCGGGGCGGCAGATACGCAGTATTTT. This gives the protein CSVATSGAADTQYF.

The gene calls are TRBV28 and TRBJ1-2; D gene ambiguous. The CDR3 is 11 amino acids. V was shortened by 5 bases and J by 4 bases, with 5 bases between the two germline ends. Germline V gene data show CDR1 as MDHEN and CDR2 as SYDVKM. The CDR3 is CASSKFYGYTF. CDR3 bases: TGTGCCAGCAGTAAATTCTATGGCTACACCTTC.

This chain uses TRBV19 with TRBJ1-1, with 7 bases matching TRBD1. The junction had 7 bases not matched to a gene; V was cut back by 1 base and J by 2 bases. The CDR3 contains 16 residues. CDR1 and CDR2 (germline): LNHDA, SQIVND (reference sequence). As DNA, the CDR3 is TGTGCCAGTAGTATAGGTAGAGGACAGGTCAACACTGAAGCTTTCTTT. Its translation: CASSIGRGQVNTEAFF. The entire variable domain, with the rest obtained from reference TRBV19 and TRBJ1-1, is as follows: DGGITQSPKYLFRKEGQNVTLSCEQNLNHDAMYWYRQDPGQGLRLIYYSQIVNDFQKGDIAEGYSVSREKKESFPLTVTSAQKNPTAFYLCASSIGRGQVNTEAFFGQGTRLTVV.

V usage is TRBV7-9 and J usage is TRBJ1-2; D is unclear. Germline V lookup: CDR1 SEHNR, CDR2 FQNEAQ (reference sequence). The V end was cut by 1 base, the J end by 4 bases, with 13 bases between. The CDR3 is made up of 15 amino acids. The CDR3 bases are TGTGCCAGCAGCTTAGACCTAGCTATGGGCTATGGCTACACCTTC. It codes for CASSLDLAMGYGYTF.

Only a few counts were recorded for this clonotype. This rearrangement joins TRBV12-3 or TRBV12-4 to TRBJ1-1; D unclear. The ends were cut back, 1 base at V and 5 bases at J, with 17 bases in the middle. This CDR3 is 16 amino acids long. For the CDR3, the DNA is TGTGCCAGCAGTTTAGGAATAGGTTGGAGGGATACTGAAGCTTTCTTT. Translated, it gives CASSLGIGWRDTEAFF.

The chain joins TRBV6-4 to TRBJ2-2, with D maybe TRBD2 (6 bases). V lost 2 bases and J 3 bases, leaving 10 bases between the germline ends. Germline V gene data show CDR1 as MRHNA and CDR2 as SNTAGT. This CDR3 has 15 residues. The CDR3 region has the DNA TGTGCCAGCAGTGACGCGGCGGGGTACACCGGGGAGCTGTTTTTT. Protein product: CASSDAAGYTGELFF.

The sample holds a few counts of this clonotype. The chain is built from TRBV11-2 and TRBJ1-3; TRBD1 is a possible D gene (5 bases). Germline CDR1 SGHAT, CDR2 FQNNGV. V gave up 3 bases and J gave up 6 bases, with 15 bases separating them. This CDR3 is built from 15 residues. The CDR3 loop is CASSFGGATENTIYF. CDR3 sequence (DNA): TGTGCCAGCAGCTTTGGCGGGGCGACTGAAAACACCATATATTTT.

This sequence joins TRBV10-2 and TRBJ1-1, with D possibly matching TRBD1 (6 bases). Trimming removed 3 bases at V and 7 bases at J, with 15 bases between. The CDR3 extends over 14 amino acids. Germline CDR1 is WSHSY and CDR2 is SAAADI. The CDR3 DNA reads as TGCGCCAGCAGTGATCGGGGGCTTACCTTTGAAGCTTTCTTT. Its protein is CASSDRGLTFEAFF.

This clonotype came up a few times. The rearrangement uses TRBV6-5 and TRBJ1-2; 7 bases are shared with TRBD1. This CDR3 has 16 amino acids. With V trimmed by 1 base and J by 4 bases, 9 bases remained unmatched. Germline lookup yields CDR1 MNHEY and CDR2 SVGAGI. CDR3 loop: CASSYFGQDNTYGYTF. DNA for the CDR3: TGTGCCAGCAGTTACTTTGGACAGGATAATACCTATGGCTACACCTTC.

The genes are TRBV7-9 and TRBJ2-5, with 14 bases fitting TRBD2. The germline CDR1 and CDR2 sequences are SEHNR and FQNEAQ (reference sequence). Trimming cost V 5 bases and J 10 bases; bases outside gene matches: 9. This CDR3 is 15 amino acids long. CDR3 DNA sequence: TGTGCCAGCAGCCCCGGGACTAGCGGGGGCTCTAGCCAGTACTTC. It codes for CASSPGTSGGSSQYF.

This clonotype was picked up a small number of times. This CDR3 reads CASRPGEWAKNIQYF. The CDR3 DNA is TGTGCCAGCAGACCCGGGGAATGGGCCAAAAACATTCAGTACTTC. This rearrangement joins TRBV11-2 to TRBJ2-4, with TRBD2 as a possible D gene (5 bases). Germline V gene data show CDR1 as SGHAT and CDR2 as FQNNGV. V shed 6 bases and J shed 1 base, with 13 bases lying between them. The CDR3 is made up of 15 amino acids.